This T cell receptor (beta chain) is drawn from a study of blood T cell repertoires in COVID-19 (dated by TCRdb to about 2020). Context from the whole study: Collaborator samples came from the United States, Italy and Spain and covered acute and convalescent phases of COVID-19. The sample metadata nearly always contained a de-identified subject ID, COVID-19 status, age in years and sex. The repertoires were released in a freely available public database intended as a resource for research on the immune response to SARS-CoV-2. The samples were drawn from the first 160 participants of the ongoing ImmuneRACE study and from about 1,200 subjects provided by 6 global collaborators. The dataset comprised deeply sampled blood TCRbeta repertoires from subjects exposed to, actively infected with, or recovered from COVID-19. The material from the prospective study consisted of cDNA or gDNA derived from T cells, B-cell-depleted T cells, or PBMCs. Where available, HLA class I and class II types were obtained from metadata supplied by the sample provider rather than from assay-based typing. The paper as a whole reports these results and caveats: The quantity of clinical and demographic metadata differed by source and by participant and was supplied without curation.

On this clone itself: Its antigen is not yet known. Qualities for individual bases were not recorded, and no much larger clone is one base off.

TCRbeta CDR3 regions were amplified from genomic DNA using the immunoSEQ Assay, a bias-controlled multiplex PCR. On the study's bioinformatics: The number of nucleated cells in each sample was estimated by amplification of reference gene primers within the assay. Sequence reads were collapsed and filtered to measure the absolute abundance of every unique TCRbeta CDR3 rearrangement. Productive Simpson clonality was computed per sample as the square root of Simpson's diversity index over productive rearrangements. In TCRdb, the immuneACCESS table is reduced to in-frame sequences with V and J assigned. These tables do not hold every clone; where another copy was compared, an unresolved V gene accounts for under half, and the others remain unexplained. That table gives V, J and clone size, and the DNA gave D and trimming. For this sample the table gives 42,000 or so clones, of which 65% to 85% were detected only once. Approximately 37% of the sample goes to the ten largest clones.

The germline V gene yields SGHVS for CDR1 and FNYEAQ for CDR2. From the cysteine up to the phenylalanine, the CDR3 has a length of 13 residues. Only the CDR3 portion is preserved as DNA: 39 bases, with reading frame beginning at the first base. V and J are trimmed by 5 bases and 12 bases, and the gene matches miss 10 bases of the junction. Each collaborating institution followed its own protocols to collect whole blood in K2EDTA tubes. For TCRbeta analysis, collaborator samples were shipped as frozen whole blood, as isolated PBMCs, or as DNA extracted from either sample type. Sequenced material: peripheral blood. The chain links TRBV7-6 with TRBJ2-1; 7 middle bases align to TRBD1. The clonotype was recovered from a man aged 40-49 years with active or convalescent COVID-19. In nucleotides, the sequence is TGTGCCAGCAGCCTCTCAGGGGGTAGGGGGCAGTTCTTC. It codes for CASSLSGGRGQFF. Joined to the reference TRBV7-6 and TRBJ2-1 proteins, this CDR3 gives the full variable domain: GAGVSQSPRYKVTKRGQDVALRCDPISGHVSLYWYRQALGQGPEFLTYFNYEAQQDKSGLPNDRFSAERPEGSISTLTIQRTEQRDSAMYRCASSLSGGRGQFFGPGTRLTVL.